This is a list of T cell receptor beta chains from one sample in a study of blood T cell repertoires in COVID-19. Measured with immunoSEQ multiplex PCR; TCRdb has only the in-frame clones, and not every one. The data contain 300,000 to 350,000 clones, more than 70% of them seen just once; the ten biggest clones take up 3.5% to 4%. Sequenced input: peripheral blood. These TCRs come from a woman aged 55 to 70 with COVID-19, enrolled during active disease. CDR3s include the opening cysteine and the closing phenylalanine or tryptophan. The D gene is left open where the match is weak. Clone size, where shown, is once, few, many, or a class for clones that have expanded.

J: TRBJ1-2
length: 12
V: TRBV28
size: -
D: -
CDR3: CASAQSQYGYTF
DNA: TGTGCCAGCGCCCAAAGTCAGTATGGCTACACCTTC

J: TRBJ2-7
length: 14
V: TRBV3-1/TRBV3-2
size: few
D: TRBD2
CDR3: CASSHSASGDEQYF
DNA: TGTGCCAGCAGCCACTCTGCTAGCGGGGACGAGCAGTACTTC

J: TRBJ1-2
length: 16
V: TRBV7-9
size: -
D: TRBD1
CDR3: CASSSRSGQPYYGYTF
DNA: TGTGCCAGCAGCTCTCGCTCGGGACAGCCCTACTATGGCTACACCTTC

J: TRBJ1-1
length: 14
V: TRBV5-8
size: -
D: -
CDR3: CASSFGEVNTEAFF
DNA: TGTGCCAGCAGCTTCGGGGAAGTGAACACTGAAGCTTTCTTT

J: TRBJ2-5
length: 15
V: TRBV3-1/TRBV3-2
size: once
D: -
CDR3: CASSHLRRGGETQYF
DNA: TGTGCCAGCAGCCATCTTAGAAGGGGCGGAGAGACCCAGTACTTC

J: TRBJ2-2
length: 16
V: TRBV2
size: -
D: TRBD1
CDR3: CASSEWTGENTGELFF
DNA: TGTGCCAGCAGTGAATGGACAGGGGAGAACACCGGGGAGCTGTTTTTT

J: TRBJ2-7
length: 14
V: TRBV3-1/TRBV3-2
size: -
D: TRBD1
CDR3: CASRTGTGTYEQYF
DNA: TGTGCCAGCAGAACCGGGACAGGTACCTACGAGCAGTACTTC

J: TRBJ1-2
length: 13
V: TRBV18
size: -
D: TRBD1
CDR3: CASSPTGDYGYTF
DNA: TGTGCCAGCTCACCAACAGGGGACTATGGCTACACCTTC

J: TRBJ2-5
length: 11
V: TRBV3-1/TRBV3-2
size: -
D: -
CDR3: CASKIKETQYF
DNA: TGTGCCAGCAAAATCAAAGAGACCCAGTACTTC

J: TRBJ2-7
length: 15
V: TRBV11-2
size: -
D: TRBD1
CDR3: CASSARTGWSYEQYF
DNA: TGTGCCAGCAGCGCTCGGACAGGGTGGTCCTACGAGCAGTACTTC

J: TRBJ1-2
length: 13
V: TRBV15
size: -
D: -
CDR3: CATSRGGGKGYTF
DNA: TGTGCCACCAGCAGAGGGGGCGGCAAAGGCTACACCTTC

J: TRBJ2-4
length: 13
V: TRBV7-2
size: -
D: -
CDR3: CASSFTDSGIQYF
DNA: TGTGCCAGCAGCTTTACGGACTCGGGCATTCAGTACTTC

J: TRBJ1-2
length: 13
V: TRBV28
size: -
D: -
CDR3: CASSLVSNYGYTF
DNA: TGTGCCAGCAGTCTCGTTTCTAACTATGGCTACACCTTC

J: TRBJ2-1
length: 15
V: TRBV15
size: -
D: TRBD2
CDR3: CATSTRYRGVNEQFF
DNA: TGTGCCACCAGCACTAGATATCGGGGGGTAAATGAGCAGTTCTTC

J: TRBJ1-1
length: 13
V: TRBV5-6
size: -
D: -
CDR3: CASSLPSAAEAFF
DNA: TGTGCCAGCAGCTTGCCCAGTGCGGCTGAAGCTTTCTTT

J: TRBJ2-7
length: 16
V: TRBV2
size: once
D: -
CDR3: CASSEADSYGPYEQYF
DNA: TGTGCCAGCAGTGAAGCGGACAGCTATGGCCCCTACGAGCAGTACTTC

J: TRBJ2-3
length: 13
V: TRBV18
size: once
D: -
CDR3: CASSPLSTDTQYF
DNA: TGTGCCAGCTCACCGCTAAGCACAGATACGCAGTATTTT

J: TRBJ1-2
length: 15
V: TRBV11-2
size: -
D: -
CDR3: CASSFSSGALDGYTF
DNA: TGTGCCAGCAGCTTCAGTTCAGGGGCGCTCGATGGCTACACCTTC

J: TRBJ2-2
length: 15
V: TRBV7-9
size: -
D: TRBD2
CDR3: CASSLAGLITGELFF
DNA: TGTGCCAGCAGCTTAGCGGGACTAATCACCGGGGAGCTGTTTTTT

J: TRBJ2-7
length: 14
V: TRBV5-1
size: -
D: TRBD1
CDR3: CASSPYRGTDEQYF
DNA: TGCGCCAGCAGCCCCTACAGGGGGACAGACGAGCAGTACTTC

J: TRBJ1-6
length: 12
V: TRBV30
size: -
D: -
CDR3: CAWSLANSPLHF
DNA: TGTGCCTGGAGTCTCGCGAATTCACCCCTCCACTTT

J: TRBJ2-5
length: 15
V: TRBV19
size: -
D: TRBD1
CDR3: CASTLTGALGQTQYF
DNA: TGTGCCAGTACCCTGACAGGGGCGCTGGGGCAGACCCAGTACTTC

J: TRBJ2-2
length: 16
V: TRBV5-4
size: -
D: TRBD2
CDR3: CASSFPRGTNTGELFF
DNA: TGTGCCAGCAGCTTCCCGCGGGGGACCAACACCGGGGAGCTGTTTTTT

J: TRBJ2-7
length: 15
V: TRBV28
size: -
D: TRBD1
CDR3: CASSLTGGRYYEQYF
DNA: TGTGCCAGCAGTCTGACAGGGGGCAGGTACTACGAGCAGTACTTC

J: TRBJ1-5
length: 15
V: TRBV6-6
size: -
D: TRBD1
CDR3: CASSSLGQGNQPQHF
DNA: TGTGCCAGCAGTAGCCTGGGACAGGGGAATCAGCCCCAGCATTTT

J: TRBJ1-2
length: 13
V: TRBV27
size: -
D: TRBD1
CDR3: CASSLGTAYGYTF
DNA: TGTGCCAGCAGCCTCGGGACAGCCTATGGCTACACCTTC

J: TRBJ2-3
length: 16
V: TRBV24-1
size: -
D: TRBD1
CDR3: CATSEPTGTGLNTQYF
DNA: TGTGCCACCAGTGAACCCACCGGGACAGGCTTGAATACGCAGTATTTT

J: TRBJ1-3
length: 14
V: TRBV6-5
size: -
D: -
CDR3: CASKAGDSGNTIYF
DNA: TGTGCCAGCAAGGCGGGGGACTCTGGAAACACCATATATTTT

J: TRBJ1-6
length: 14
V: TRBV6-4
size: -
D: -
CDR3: CAKAASSYNSPLHF
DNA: TGTGCCAAGGCAGCGAGCTCCTATAATTCACCCCTCCACTTT

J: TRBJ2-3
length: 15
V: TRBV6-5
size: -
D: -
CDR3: CASSYSRPDADTQYF
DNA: TGTGCCAGCAGTTACTCGAGGCCTGACGCAGATACGCAGTATTTT

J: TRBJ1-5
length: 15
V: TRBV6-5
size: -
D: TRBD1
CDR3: CASSQTGQQNQPQHF
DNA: TGTGCCAGCAGTCAAACGGGACAGCAAAATCAGCCCCAGCATTTT

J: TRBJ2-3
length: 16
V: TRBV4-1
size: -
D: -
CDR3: CASSQDRGKSTDTQYF
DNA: TGCGCCAGCAGCCAAGACCGGGGTAAGAGCACAGATACGCAGTATTTT

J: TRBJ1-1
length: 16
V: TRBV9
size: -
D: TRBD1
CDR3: CASSVVTGLGNTEAFF
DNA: TGTGCCAGCAGCGTAGTGACAGGGTTGGGGAACACTGAAGCTTTCTTT

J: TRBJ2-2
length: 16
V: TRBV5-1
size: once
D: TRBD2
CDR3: CASSSSSGGNTGELFF
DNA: TGCGCCAGCAGCTCCTCTAGCGGGGGGAACACCGGGGAGCTGTTTTTT

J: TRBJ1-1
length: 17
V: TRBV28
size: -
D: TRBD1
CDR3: CASSLQLQGVRSTEAFF
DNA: TGTGCCAGCAGTTTACAATTACAGGGGGTTAGGAGCACTGAAGCTTTCTTT

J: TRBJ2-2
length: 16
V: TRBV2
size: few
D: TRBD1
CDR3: CASSDESTGGTGELFF
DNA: TGTGCCAGCAGTGATGAATCGACAGGGGGCACCGGGGAGCTGTTTTTT

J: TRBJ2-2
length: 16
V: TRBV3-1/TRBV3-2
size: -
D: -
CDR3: CASSPLARGGTGELFF
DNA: TGTGCCAGCAGCCCGCTGGCCAGGGGAGGGACCGGGGAGCTGTTTTTT

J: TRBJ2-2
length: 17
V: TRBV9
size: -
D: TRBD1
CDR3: CASSVETGGQYTGELFF
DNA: TGTGCCAGCAGCGTAGAGACAGGGGGTCAGTACACCGGGGAGCTGTTTTTT

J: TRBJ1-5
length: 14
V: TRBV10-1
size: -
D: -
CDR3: CASSPFSGSQPQHF
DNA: TGCGCCAGCAGCCCCTTCTCGGGGAGTCAGCCCCAGCATTTT

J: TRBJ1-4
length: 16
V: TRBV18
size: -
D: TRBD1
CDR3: CASSPGAGQGNEKLFF
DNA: TGTGCCAGCTCACCAGGCGCAGGACAGGGGAATGAAAAACTGTTTTTT

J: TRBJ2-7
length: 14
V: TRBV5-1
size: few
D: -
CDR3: CASSLISQKDEQYF
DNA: TGCGCCAGCAGCTTGATCTCCCAGAAAGACGAGCAGTACTTC

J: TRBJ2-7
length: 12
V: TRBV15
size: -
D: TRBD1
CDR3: CATSSQPGQALF
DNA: TGTGCCACCAGCAGTCAACCGGGACAGGCTCTCTTC

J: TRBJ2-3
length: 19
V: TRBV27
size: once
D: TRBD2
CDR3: CASSLSSGVGTSRADTQYF
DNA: TGTGCCAGCAGTTTATCTTCGGGAGTAGGGACTAGCCGTGCCGATACGCAGTATTTT

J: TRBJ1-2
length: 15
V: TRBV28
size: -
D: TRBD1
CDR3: CASSLTRGTWYGYTF
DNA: TGTGCCAGCAGTCTCACCAGGGGGACTTGGTATGGCTACACCTTC

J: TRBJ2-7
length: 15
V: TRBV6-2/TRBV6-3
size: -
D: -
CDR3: CASSTGVWGSYEQYF
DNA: TGTGCCAGCAGCACCGGGGTTTGGGGCTCCTACGAGCAGTACTTC

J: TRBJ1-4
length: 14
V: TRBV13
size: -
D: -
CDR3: CASRREGKVEKLFF
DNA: TGTGCCAGCAGGCGGGAGGGGAAGGTTGAAAAACTGTTTTTT

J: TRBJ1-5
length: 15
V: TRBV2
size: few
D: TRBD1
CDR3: CASSGGQGTGQPQHF
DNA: TGTGCCAGCAGCGGGGGACAGGGGACAGGGCAGCCCCAGCATTTT

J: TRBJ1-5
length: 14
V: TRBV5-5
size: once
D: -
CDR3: CASSLGGGNQPQHF
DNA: TGTGCCAGCAGCTTAGGGGGTGGCAATCAGCCCCAGCATTTT

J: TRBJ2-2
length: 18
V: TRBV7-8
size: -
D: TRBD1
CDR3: CASSLRLMADRAGGELFF
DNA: TGTGCCAGCAGCTTAAGGTTAATGGCCGACAGGGCCGGCGGGGAGCTGTTTTTT

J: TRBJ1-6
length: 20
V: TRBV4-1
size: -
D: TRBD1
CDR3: CASSREAGTGFSSYNSPLHF
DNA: TGCGCCAGCAGCCGGGAAGCCGGGACAGGTTTTAGCTCCTATAATTCACCCCTCCACTTT

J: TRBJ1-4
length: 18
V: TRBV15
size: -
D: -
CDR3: CATSRDHAGDLTNEKLFF
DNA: TGTGCCACCAGCAGAGATCACGCAGGGGATTTAACTAATGAAAAACTGTTTTTT

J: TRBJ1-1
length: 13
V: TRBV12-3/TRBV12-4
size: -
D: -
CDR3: CASSIGGRTEAFF
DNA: TGTGCCAGCAGTATAGGGGGGAGGACTGAAGCTTTCTTT

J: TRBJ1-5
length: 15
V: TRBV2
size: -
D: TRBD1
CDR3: CASSRQGAEGTPQHF
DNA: TGTGCCAGCAGTCGACAGGGGGCAGAGGGGACCCCCCAGCATTTT

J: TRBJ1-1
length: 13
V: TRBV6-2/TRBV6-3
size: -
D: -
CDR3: CASSYTTGTEAFF
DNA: TGTGCCAGCAGTTACACCACGGGCACTGAAGCTTTCTTT

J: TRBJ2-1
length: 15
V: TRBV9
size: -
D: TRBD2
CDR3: CASSVRGGEYSEQFF
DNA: TGTGCCAGCAGCGTGCGGGGGGGCGAATATAGTGAGCAGTTCTTC

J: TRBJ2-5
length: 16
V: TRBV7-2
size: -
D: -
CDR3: CASSLGSLGVRETQYF
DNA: TGTGCCAGCAGCTTAGGGTCGCTAGGGGTTCGAGAGACCCAGTACTTC

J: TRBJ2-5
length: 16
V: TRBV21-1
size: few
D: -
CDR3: CASSQVCGGGIETQYF
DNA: TGTGCCAGCAGCCAAGTGTGTGGCGGGGGCATAGAGACCCAGTACTTC